A selection of T cell receptor beta chains follows, all from one sample in a study of blood T cell repertoires in COVID-19. Assay: immunoSEQ multiplex PCR; the TCRdb copy retains only in-frame clones and omits some. The table has about 65,000 clones, over 80% seen once. The sequenced sample was peripheral blood. The receptors originated from a human donor in a cohort sampled during active COVID-19. CDR3s leave out the opening cysteine and the closing phenylalanine or tryptophan.

v_gene: TRBV29-1
j_gene: TRBJ2-1
CDR3aa: SVDGGTLGARRAYNEQF

v_gene: TRBV11-2
j_gene: TRBJ2-7
CDR3aa: ASSLASGGTYEQY

v_gene: TRBV2
j_gene: TRBJ1-5
CDR3aa: ASRQGQPQH

v_gene: TRBV18
j_gene: TRBJ2-5
CDR3aa: ASSPNREETQY

v_gene: TRBV5-1
j_gene: TRBJ2-3
CDR3aa: ASRLSWRGGTDTQY

v_gene: TRBV29-1
j_gene: TRBJ2-7
CDR3aa: SVGSGATGEQY

v_gene: TRBV2
j_gene: TRBJ2-7
CDR3aa: ASRHQMKGAYEQY

v_gene: TRBV7-9
j_gene: TRBJ1-1
CDR3aa: ASSSPRDSNTEAF

v_gene: TRBV30
j_gene: TRBJ1-3
CDR3aa: AWSRSRTSSGNTIY

v_gene: TRBV5-1
j_gene: TRBJ1-4
CDR3aa: ASSLAGYNEKLF

v_gene: TRBV11-2
j_gene: TRBJ2-5
CDR3aa: ASSLYQETQY

v_gene: TRBV3-1/TRBV3-2
j_gene: TRBJ1-5
CDR3aa: ASSHRLSNQPQH

v_gene: TRBV30
j_gene: TRBJ2-3
CDR3aa: AWGLAGGNTDTQY

v_gene: TRBV7-2
j_gene: TRBJ1-1
CDR3aa: ASSLGNAGNTEAF

v_gene: TRBV24-1
j_gene: TRBJ1-4
CDR3aa: ATSDPTPGTGNEKLF